The present T cell receptor beta chain was sequenced within a study of breast tumors, draining lymph nodes, adjacent tissues. Study findings and constraints: Tumor TCR diversity was below lymph nodes but above nontumor tissue.

This clonotype has at least ten counts. Its cognate antigen is unknown. TCRdb processed the multiplex PCR reads anew with MiXCR; each CDR3 protein has one entry. The sample yields 150,000 to 200,000 distinct CDR3 sequences, approximately 30% seen once. The lymph nodes were axillary draining lymph nodes from breast cancer patients. Sequencing input: axillary lymph node tissue. This TCR was sampled from a female donor with breast cancer. Some clones in this sample may be carry-over from other donors' samples.

The CDR3: CASKGPACGASNQPQHF. The DNA for the CDR3 is TGTGCCAGCAAAGGCCCAGCTTGTGGGGCGAGCAATCAGCCCCAGCATTTT. The rearrangement joins TRBV7-4 to TRBJ1-5; D is possibly TRBD1 (5 bases). This CDR3 region has 17 residues. The ends were cut back, 7 bases at V and 1 base at J, with 20 bases in the middle. CDR1 and CDR2 from the germline V gene are SGHVT and SQSDAQ.